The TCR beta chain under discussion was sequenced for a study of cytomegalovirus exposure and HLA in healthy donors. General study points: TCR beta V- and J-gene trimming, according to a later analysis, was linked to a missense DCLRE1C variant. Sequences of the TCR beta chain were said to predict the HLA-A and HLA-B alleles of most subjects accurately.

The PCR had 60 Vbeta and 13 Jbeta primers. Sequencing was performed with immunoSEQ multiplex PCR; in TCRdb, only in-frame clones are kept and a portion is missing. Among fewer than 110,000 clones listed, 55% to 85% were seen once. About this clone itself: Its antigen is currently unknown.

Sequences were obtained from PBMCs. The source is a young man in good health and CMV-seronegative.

CDR3 region: CASRREQIENTGELFF. CDR3 coding DNA: TGTGCCAGCAGGAGGGAGCAGATCGAGAACACCGGGGAGCTGTTTTTT. The V gene is TRBV2, the J gene TRBJ2-2; possibly TRBD2 for D (5 bases). This CDR3 is 16 amino acids long. CDR1 and CDR2 (germline): SNHLY, FYNNEI. Trimming left V 6 bases short and J 1 base short, with 15 bases between.